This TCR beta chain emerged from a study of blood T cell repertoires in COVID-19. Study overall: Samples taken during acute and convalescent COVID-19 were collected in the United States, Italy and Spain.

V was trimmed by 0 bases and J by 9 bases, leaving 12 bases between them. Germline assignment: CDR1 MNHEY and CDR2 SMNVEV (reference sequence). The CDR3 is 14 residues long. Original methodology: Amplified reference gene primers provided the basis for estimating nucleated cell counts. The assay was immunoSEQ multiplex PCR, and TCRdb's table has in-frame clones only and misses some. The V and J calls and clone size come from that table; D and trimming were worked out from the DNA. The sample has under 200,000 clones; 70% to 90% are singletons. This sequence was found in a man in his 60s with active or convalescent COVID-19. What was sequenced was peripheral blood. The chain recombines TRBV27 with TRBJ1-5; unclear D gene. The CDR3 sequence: CASSLSRGLGPQHF. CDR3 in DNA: TGTGCCAGCAGTTTATCGAGAGGGTTGGGGCCCCAGCATTTT.